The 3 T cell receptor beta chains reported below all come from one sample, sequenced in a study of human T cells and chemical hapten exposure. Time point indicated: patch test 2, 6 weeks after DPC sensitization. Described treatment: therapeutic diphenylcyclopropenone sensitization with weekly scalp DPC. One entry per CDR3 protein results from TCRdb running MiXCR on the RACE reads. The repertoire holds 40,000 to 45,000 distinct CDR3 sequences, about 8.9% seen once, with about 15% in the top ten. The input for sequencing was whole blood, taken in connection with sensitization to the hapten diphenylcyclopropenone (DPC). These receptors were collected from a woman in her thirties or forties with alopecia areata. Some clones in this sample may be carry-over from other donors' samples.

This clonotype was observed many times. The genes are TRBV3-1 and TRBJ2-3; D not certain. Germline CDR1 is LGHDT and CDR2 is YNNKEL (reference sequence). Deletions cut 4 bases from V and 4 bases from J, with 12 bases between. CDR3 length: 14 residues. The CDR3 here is CASSPSYGSDTQYF. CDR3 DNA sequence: TGTGCCAGCAGCCCTTCTTACGGGTCAGATACGCAGTATTTT.

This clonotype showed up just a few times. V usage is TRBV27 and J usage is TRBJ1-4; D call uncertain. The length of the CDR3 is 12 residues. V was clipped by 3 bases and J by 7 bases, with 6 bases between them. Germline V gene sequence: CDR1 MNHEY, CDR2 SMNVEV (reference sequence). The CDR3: CASSFIGEKLFF. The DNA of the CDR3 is TGTGCCAGCAGTTTTATCGGTGAAAAACTGTTTTTT.

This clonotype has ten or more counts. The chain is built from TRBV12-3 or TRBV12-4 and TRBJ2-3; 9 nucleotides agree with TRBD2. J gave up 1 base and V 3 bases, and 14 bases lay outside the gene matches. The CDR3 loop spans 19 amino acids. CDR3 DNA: TGTGCCAGCAGTTTGGGGACTGGGGGTAGCGGGGGCCGCACAGATACGCAGTATTTT. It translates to CASSLGTGGSGGRTDTQYF.